What follows is one T cell receptor beta chain and its context. Its target is not known. The sample originates from a study of T cells expressing NK-cell markers. Turning to the study itself: Cells sorted as CD3+CD56+NKG2C+, CD3+CD56+NKG2C- and CD3+CD56-NKG2C+ T cells supplied the TCR beta repertoires. Whole-study results and caveats: One observes that, in a handful of donors, these clonotypes were also the leading ones within the CD3+CD56-NKG2C+ fraction.

The CDR3 is 14 residues long. A 5'RACE template switching approach incorporating UMIs was used to make TCR beta cDNA. TCRdb re-called the 5' RACE reads; every CDR3 protein appears as one record, without DNA. The sample table sets out more than 120,000 distinct CDR3 sequences. This receptor was obtained from a man between 18 and 35 years old in good health. The sequenced material came from blood T cells: a sorted CD56 or NKG2C T cell subset, CD4+ or CD8+ T cells, or bulk PBMC T cells (not recorded which). The chain employs TRBV21-1 and TRBJ2-7; TCRdb proposes TRBD2, but this gene call is untestable without DNA. TRBV21-1 is a pseudogene locus. The CDR3 spells CASSKGRAGVVQYF.